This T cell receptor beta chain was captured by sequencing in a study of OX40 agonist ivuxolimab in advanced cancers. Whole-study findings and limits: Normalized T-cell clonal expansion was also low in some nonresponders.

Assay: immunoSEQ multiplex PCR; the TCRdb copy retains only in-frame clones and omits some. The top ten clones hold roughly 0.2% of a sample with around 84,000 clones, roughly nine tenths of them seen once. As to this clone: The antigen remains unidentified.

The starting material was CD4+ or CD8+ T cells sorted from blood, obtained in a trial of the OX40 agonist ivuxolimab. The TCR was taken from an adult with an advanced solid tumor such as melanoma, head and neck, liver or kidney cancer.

DNA for the CDR3: TGTGCCAGCAGCTTGGCCGGAAGTCCCTACGAGCAGTACTTC. Encoded protein: CASSLAGSPYEQYF. The V gene is TRBV5-4, the J gene TRBJ2-7; D gene unclear. The V end was cut by 0 bases, the J end by 2 bases, with 9 bases between. Germline CDR1 and CDR2: SGHNT and YYREEE (reference sequence). This CDR3 has 14 amino acids.